Below are 30 T cell receptor beta chains sequenced from a single sample in a study of cytomegalovirus exposure and HLA in healthy donors. Both 60 Vbeta primers and 13 Jbeta primers went into the PCR. Here immunoSEQ multiplex PCR was the method, and the copy in TCRdb shows in-frame clones only, minus some. The sample holds about 110,000 clones, roughly 70% seen once. Sequencing was done on a sample of PBMCs. Receptors originate from a middle-aged man in good health and CMV-seronegative.

The table lists this clone with a few counts. The chain joins TRBV5-1 to TRBJ1-6; TRBD1 aligns across 7 bases. CDR1 is SGHRS and CDR2 is YFSETQ in the germline V gene. This CDR3 spans 15 amino acids. With V trimmed by 0 bases and J by 10 bases, 7 bases remained unmatched. The CDR3: CASSLANRGVSPLHF. CDR3 in DNA: TGCGCCAGCAGCTTGGCAAACAGGGGAGTCTCACCCCTCCACTTT.

V and J are TRBV5-6 and TRBJ1-3; no definite D call. The CDR3 covers 18 residues. V was trimmed by 1 base and J by 6 bases, leaving 23 bases between them. Germline lookup yields CDR1 SGHDT and CDR2 YYEEEE. The CDR3 loop is CASSLFVFGPREENTIYF. CDR3 bases: TGTGCCAGCAGCTTGTTTGTATTTGGTCCCCGGGAGGAAAACACCATATATTTT.

V and J are TRBV19 and TRBJ1-5; D may be TRBD1 (5 bases). Germline CDR1 reads LNHDA; CDR2 reads SQIVND (reference sequence). The CDR3 loop spans 11 amino acids. V lost 10 bases to trimming and J lost 5 bases, with 9 bases between them. The DNA of the CDR3 is TGTGCCACCATAGGGGATCAGCCCCAGCATTTT. It yields the protein CATIGDQPQHF.

The rearrangement uses TRBV6-5 and TRBJ2-4, with 7 bases identical to TRBD1. With 5 bases clipped from V and 3 bases from J, the junction kept 4 bases outside the gene matches. The CDR3 consists of 14 residues. Germline CDR1 and CDR2: MNHEY and SVGAGI. CDR3 nucleotide sequence: TGTGCCAGCAGTACCCGACAGGGCAAAAACATTCAGTACTTC. It specifies CASSTRQGKNIQYF.

CDR3 in DNA: TGTGCCAGCAGTGACGGACAGGGGGGCCACTACACCTTC. Residues: CASSDGQGGHYTF. V usage is TRBV2 and J usage is TRBJ1-2, with 10 bases that match TRBD1. V lost 3 bases to trimming and J lost 10 bases; unmatched junction nucleotides: 5. This CDR3 has 13 amino acids. CDR1 and CDR2 (germline): SNHLY, FYNNEI.

The gene calls are TRBV6-5 and TRBJ1-1; weak D call: TRBD1 (6 bases). The V end lost 10 bases, the J end lost 0 bases, and 15 bases lay between the germline ends. The length of the CDR3 is 14 residues. From germline, CDR1 is MNHEY and CDR2 SVGAGI. DNA of the CDR3: TGTGCCACCGGCGGGGGCCTAATGAACACTGAAGCTTTCTTT. It is translated as CATGGGLMNTEAFF.

This clone has only a few counts. The chain recombines TRBV6-5 with TRBJ1-2; 8 positions agree with TRBD1. In germline, CDR1 is MNHEY, CDR2 SVGAGI. The CDR3 length is 14 residues. Losses at the gene ends were 6 bases for V and 4 bases for J; bases not matched to a gene: 7. The CDR3, as DNA: TGTGCCAGCAGACTACAGGGGGAGGGCTATGGCTACACCTTC. This encodes CASRLQGEGYGYTF.

The V call is TRBV25-1, the J call TRBJ2-5; 7 nucleotides match TRBD1. The end of the DNA is better explained by TRBJ2-7, so the J call may be wrong. This CDR3 region has 14 residues. Per germline, CDR1 MGHDK and CDR2 SYGVNS. The CDR3 DNA reads TGTGCCAGCAGGGCTGGACAGGCCCACCACGAGCAGTACTTC. It codes for CASRAGQAHHEQYF.

The chain couples TRBV10-3 to TRBJ2-4, with D possibly being TRBD2 (6 bases). The CDR3 is 16 residues long. V gave up 0 bases and J gave up 7 bases, with 16 bases separating them. Germline values: CDR1 ENHRY, CDR2 SYGVKD. CDR3 nucleotide sequence: TGTGCCATCAGTGAGTCGTGGCAGCCCCTAGCGAACATTCAGTACTTC. It is translated as CAISESWQPLANIQYF.

In nucleotides, the CDR3 is TGTGCCACCAGCAGGCAAGCGGGGGGGTATGAGCAGTTCTTC. Its protein product is CATSRQAGGYEQFF. The chain employs TRBV15 and TRBJ2-1; 10 nucleotides agree with TRBD2. The length of the CDR3 is 14 residues. V lost 3 bases and J lost 8; bases outside the gene matches: 4. Looked up from germline, CDR1 is LNHNV and CDR2 is YYDKDF (reference sequence).

This chain links TRBV4-1 with TRBJ1-2; D unresolved. The V end lost 0 bases, the J end lost 7 bases, and 12 bases lay between the germline ends. CDR1 and CDR2 (germline): MGHRA, YSYEKL. This CDR3 is built from 14 residues. The CDR3 nucleotides read TGCGCCAGCAGCCAAGATTCGACTATGGGTGGCTACACCTTC. It is translated as CASSQDSTMGGYTF.

The chain recombines TRBV5-4 with TRBJ2-3; the match to TRBD2 covers 8 bases. Germline CDR1 and CDR2: SGHNT and YYREEE (reference sequence). The CDR3 consists of 18 residues. The J segment lost 1 base and the V segment lost 2 bases, leaving 12 bases of the junction unmatched. The CDR3: CASSLLADYSFGTDTQYF. The DNA for the CDR3 is TGTGCCAGCAGCTTACTAGCGGATTACTCATTTGGCACAGATACGCAGTATTTT.

DNA of the CDR3: TGTGCCAGCAGCACTTACGGGGGAAACTACGAGCAGTACTTC. Protein: CASSTYGGNYEQYF. This chain links TRBV7-3 with TRBJ2-7; D is perhaps TRBD2 (6 bases). CDR3 size: 14 residues. Germline loops: CDR1 SGHTA, CDR2 FQGTGA. Trimming left V 5 bases short and J 3 bases short, with 14 bases between.

The chain is built from TRBV10-3 and TRBJ1-6, with D possibly TRBD1 on 6 matching bases. The CDR3 totals 14 residues. The germline CDR1 and CDR2 sequences are ENHRY and SYGVKD. Trimming took 4 bases from V and 9 from J, leaving 13 bases between them. The DNA for the CDR3 is TGTGCCATCAGTGCTTCAGGGGTCGGTTCACCCCTCCACTTT. Amino acid sequence: CAISASGVGSPLHF.

Points on this clone: One end of the junction does not line up with germline, which may come from a read error. This sequence joins TRBV5-6 and TRBJ2-3; the match to TRBD1 covers 7 bases. Germline V gene lookup returns CDR1 SGHDT and CDR2 YYEEEE. There are 16 residues in the CDR3. The CDR3 coding sequence is TGTGCCCGCAGCTTGTTCCGCACAGGGGGCACAGATACGCAGTATTTT. As protein: CARSLFRTGGTDTQYF. The full variable domain, completed using reference TRBV5-6 and TRBJ2-3, is DAGVTQSPTHLIKTRGQQVTLRCSPKSGHDTVSWYQQALGQGPQFIFQYYEEEERQRGNFPDRFSGHQFPNYSSELNVNALLLGDSALYLCARSLFRTGGTDTQYFGPGTRLTVL.

The genes are TRBV5-8 and TRBJ1-1, with D uncertain. The ends were cut back, 5 bases at V and 6 bases at J, with 20 bases in the middle. CDR1 and CDR2 from the germline V gene are SGHTS and YDEGEE. The CDR3 runs to 15 residues. This CDR3 is CASSQTSGLRAEAFF. The CDR3 DNA is TGTGCCAGCAGTCAGACCTCGGGCCTGAGGGCTGAAGCTTTCTTT.

The genes are TRBV29-1 and TRBJ2-5; 12 nucleotides align to TRBD1. The J call may not be correct, given that the DNA end is closer to TRBJ2-7. The CDR3 totals 14 residues. Germline-derived CDR1 and CDR2 are SQVTM and ANQGSEA. Here the CDR3 DNA reads TGCAGCGTTGAACAGGGACAGGGGGCGAACGAGCAGTACTTC. Translated: CSVEQGQGANEQYF.

As for this clone: The junction departs from the called germline gene at one end, perhaps through a read error. The chain joins TRBV7-7 to TRBJ1-5, with 7 bases lining up with TRBD1. Germline V gene data show CDR1 as SSHAT and CDR2 as FNYEAQ (reference sequence). The CDR3 runs to 15 residues. In DNA, the CDR3 is TGTGCTAGCAGGAGGACAGGCGGCAGCAATCAGCCCCAGCATTTT. It yields the protein CASRRTGGSNQPQHF.

The chain carries TRBV4-2 and TRBJ2-1; 10 bases agree with TRBD1. V shed 4 bases and J 3 bases; nucleotides not matched to a gene: 3. The CDR3 contains 15 residues. Germline V gene lookup returns CDR1 LGHNA and CDR2 YNFKEQ. The CDR3 sequence: CASSPGTGDYNEQFF. The CDR3 DNA reads as TGTGCCAGCAGCCCCGGGACAGGGGACTACAATGAGCAGTTCTTC.

Only a few counts were recorded for this clone. The chain joins TRBV7-9 to TRBJ2-1; TRBD2 matches 9 bases. CDR1 is SEHNR, CDR2 FQNEAQ, per germline (reference sequence). CDR3 length: 15 amino acids. J gave up 7 bases and V 5 bases, and 9 bases lay outside the gene matches. CDR3 sequence: CASSPWRGGPNEQFF. CDR3 DNA: TGTGCCAGCAGCCCATGGCGGGGGGGCCCGAATGAGCAGTTCTTC.

The chain carries TRBV9 and TRBJ2-2; 7 bases match TRBD2. Germline-derived CDR1 and CDR2 are SGDLS and YYNGEE. V dropped 4 bases and J dropped 6; count of bases not matched to a gene: 9. The CDR3 has 15 residues. CDR3: CASSPSRAGAGELFF. The CDR3 DNA reads TGTGCCAGCAGCCCCTCCAGGGCGGGGGCCGGGGAGCTGTTTTTT.

The gene calls are TRBV10-3 and TRBJ2-5; 8 bases align to TRBD2. The J call may be mistaken, given a closer DNA end match to TRBJ2-7. CDR1 and CDR2 from the germline V gene are ENHRY and SYGVKD. This CDR3 spans 12 amino acids. CDR3 amino acids: CAISGRGDEQYF. The CDR3 nucleotides are TGTGCCATCAGCGGGCGGGGGGACGAGCAGTACTTC.

CDR3 amino acids: CASSRTGGLASYGYTF. CDR3 DNA sequence: TGTGCCAGCAGTCGGACAGGGGGCCTAGCTAGCTATGGCTACACCTTC. The gene calls are TRBV28 and TRBJ1-2; TRBD1 agrees at 11 bases. Per the germline V gene, CDR1 is MDHEN and CDR2 is SYDVKM. V lost 5 bases, J lost 4 bases, and 9 bases stayed unmatched. The CDR3 has 16 residues.

This rearrangement joins TRBV6-5 to TRBJ2-7, with 7 bases aligning to TRBD1. V trimming: 6 bases; J trimming: 6 bases; junction bases outside the gene matches: 5. The V gene's germline CDR1 is MNHEY and CDR2 SVGAGI. This CDR3 has 12 amino acids. The CDR3 DNA sequence: TGTGCCAGCAGACTTAACAGGGGCGAGCAGTACTTC. It specifies CASRLNRGEQYF.

The chain has TRBV5-5 and TRBJ1-1; D possibly corresponds to TRBD1 (6 bases). The length of the CDR3 is 15 residues. CDR1 is SGHKS, CDR2 YYEKEE, per germline (reference sequence). The ends were cut back, 4 bases at V and 0 bases at J, with 13 bases in the middle. Written as DNA, the CDR3 is TGTGCCAGCAGCCTACCGGACAGACTGAACACTGAAGCTTTCTTT. As protein: CASSLPDRLNTEAFF.

The V and J genes are TRBV5-6 and TRBJ2-3; TRBD2 agrees at 10 bases. Looked up from germline, CDR1 is SGHDT and CDR2 is YYEEEE. V lost 4 bases to trimming and J lost 3 bases; unmatched junction nucleotides: 5. CDR3 length: 15 residues. The DNA of the CDR3 is TGTGCCAGCAGCGGACTAGCGGCAGGGACAGATACGCAGTATTTT. As protein: CASSGLAAGTDTQYF.

About this clone itself: One end of the junction fails to match germline, which may point to a read error. V is TRBV7-2 and J is TRBJ2-5; TRBD1 matches 11 bases. The germline CDR1 and CDR2 sequences are SGHTA and FQGNSA. CDR3 length: 18 amino acids. The CDR3 spells CAGSLNIGQGAISETQYF. As DNA, the CDR3 is TGTGCCGGCAGCTTGAACATCGGACAGGGGGCGATTTCCGAGACCCAGTACTTC.

The chain combines TRBV4-1 with TRBJ2-7, with D unclear. The germline gives CDR1 MGHRA, CDR2 YSYEKL. V shed 3 bases and J shed 6 bases, with 12 bases lying between them. The CDR3 has 13 amino acids. CDR3 nucleotide sequence: TGCGCCAGCAGCCACCTAGTCCCCGCCGAGCAGTACTTC. Translated, it gives CASSHLVPAEQYF.

V gene TRBV5-1 combines with J gene TRBJ2-5; TRBD1 matches at 8 bases. With V trimmed by 0 bases and J by 2 bases, 6 bases remained unmatched. The CDR3 extends over 16 amino acids. Per the germline V gene, CDR1 is SGHRS and CDR2 is YFSETQ. The DNA for the CDR3 is TGCGCCAGCAGCTTGGTAGGGGACAGGAGTCAAGAGACCCAGTACTTC. This codes for CASSLVGDRSQETQYF.

This chain connects TRBV4-1 to TRBJ1-1, with D perhaps TRBD1 (5 bases). The germline CDR1 and CDR2 sequences are MGHRA and YSYEKL. V lost 2 bases to trimming and J lost 3 bases, with 16 bases between them. This CDR3 contains 16 residues. CDR3 protein: CASSQPAGGVHTEAFF. For the CDR3, the DNA is TGCGCCAGCAGCCAACCCGCCGGAGGGGTGCACACTGAAGCTTTCTTT.